Listed below are T cell receptor beta chains from one sample, sequenced in a study of cytotoxic CD8 clonotypes in ibrutinib-treated CLL. The method was immunoSEQ multiplex PCR; TCRdb's version includes in-frame clones alone and lacks a portion of them. The sample includes about 300,000 clones, roughly two thirds of them seen just once. The sample in question was PBMCs, obtained after 36 months of ibrutinib treatment. These TCRs come from a human donor with chronic lymphocytic leukemia. Each CDR3 is given with its conserved first and last residue. Fields, in order: J gene, D gene, V gene, CDR3 protein, CDR3 DNA. The D gene is left open where the match is weak.

>TRBJ2-3|TRBD2|TRBV19
CASSTPGLATDTQYF
TGTGCCAGTAGCACACCGGGACTAGCCACAGATACGCAGTATTTT
>TRBJ2-3|TRBD1|TRBV5-4
CASSLTDRGQYTQYF
TGTGCCAGCAGCTTGACGGACAGGGGGCAATATACGCAGTATTTT
>TRBJ1-2|.|TRBV6-1
CASSERWGGTYAFGYTF
TGTGCCAGCAGTGAAAGGTGGGGTGGAACGTATGCCTTTGGCTACACCTTC
>TRBJ2-7|.|TRBV6-1
CASSLKGRGHYEQYF
TGTGCCAGCAGTCTAAAGGGGAGGGGACACTACGAGCAGTACTTC
>TRBJ2-5|TRBD2|TRBV6-5
CASSTSAPETQYF
TGTGCCAGCAGTACTAGCGCCCCAGAGACCCAGTACTTC
>TRBJ2-7|.|TRBV6-6
CASSYSTVGRPYEQYF
TGTGCCAGCAGTTACTCCACGGTGGGGCGACCTTACGAGCAGTACTTC
>TRBJ2-2|.|TRBV5-1
CASSLLGAPHLSVEELFF
TGCGCCAGCAGCTTGCTCGGGGCCCCTCACCTCAGCGTCGAGGAGCTGTTTTTT
>TRBJ1-6|.|TRBV6-6
CASSYNNSPLHF
TGTGCCAGCAGTTACAATAATTCACCCCTCCACTTT
>TRBJ2-6|TRBD2|TRBV19
CASSVPGLNSGANVLTF
TGTGCCAGTAGCGTCCCGGGACTAAACTCTGGGGCCAACGTCCTGACTTTC
>TRBJ1-2|.|TRBV19
CASSPLGGYGYTF
TGTGCCAGTAGTCCTTTGGGAGGCTATGGCTACACCTTC
>TRBJ1-4|.|TRBV4-2
CASSQDSVLEKLFF
TGTGCCAGCAGCCAAGACTCGGTTTTGGAAAAACTGTTTTTT
>TRBJ1-4|.|TRBV4-2
CASSQDSNEKLFF
TGTGCCAGCAGCCAAGACAGCAATGAAAAACTGTTTTTT
>TRBJ2-1|.|TRBV6-1
CAPKPGTNEQFF
TGTGCCCCGAAACCCGGGACAAATGAGCAGTTCTTC
>TRBJ2-1|TRBD2|TRBV29-1
CSVTSIGTSGGANIF
TGCAGCGTTACTTCCATCGGGACTAGCGGGGGGGCCAATATCTTC